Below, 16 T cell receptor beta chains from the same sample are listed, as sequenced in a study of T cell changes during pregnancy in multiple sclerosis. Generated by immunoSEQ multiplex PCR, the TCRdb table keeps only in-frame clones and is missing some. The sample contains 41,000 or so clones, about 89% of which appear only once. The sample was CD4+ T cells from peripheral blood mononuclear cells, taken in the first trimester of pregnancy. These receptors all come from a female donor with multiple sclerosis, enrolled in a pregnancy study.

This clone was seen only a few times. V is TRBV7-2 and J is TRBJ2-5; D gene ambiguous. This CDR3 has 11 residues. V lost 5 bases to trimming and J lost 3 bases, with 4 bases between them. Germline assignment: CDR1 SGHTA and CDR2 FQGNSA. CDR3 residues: CASSREETQYF. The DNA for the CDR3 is TGTGCCAGCAGCCGTGAAGAGACCCAGTACTTC.

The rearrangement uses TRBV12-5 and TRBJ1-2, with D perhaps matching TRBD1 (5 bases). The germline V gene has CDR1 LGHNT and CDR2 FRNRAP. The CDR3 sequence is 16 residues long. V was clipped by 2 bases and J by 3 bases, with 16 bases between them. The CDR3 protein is CASGLIRGLADYGYTF. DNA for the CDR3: TGTGCTAGTGGTTTGATACGGGGGTTAGCGGACTATGGCTACACCTTC.

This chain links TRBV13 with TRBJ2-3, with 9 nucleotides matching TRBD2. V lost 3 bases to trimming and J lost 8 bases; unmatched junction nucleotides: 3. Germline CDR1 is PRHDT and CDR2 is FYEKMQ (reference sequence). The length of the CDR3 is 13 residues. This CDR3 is CASSFLSGSTQYF. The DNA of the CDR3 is TGTGCCAGCAGCTTCCTTAGCGGGAGTACGCAGTATTTT.

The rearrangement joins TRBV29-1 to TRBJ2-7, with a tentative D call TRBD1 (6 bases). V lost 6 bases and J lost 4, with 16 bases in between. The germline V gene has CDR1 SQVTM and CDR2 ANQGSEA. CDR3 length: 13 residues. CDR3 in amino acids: CSVGAALGYEQYF. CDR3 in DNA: TGCAGCGTGGGGGCCGCTCTGGGATACGAGCAGTACTTC.

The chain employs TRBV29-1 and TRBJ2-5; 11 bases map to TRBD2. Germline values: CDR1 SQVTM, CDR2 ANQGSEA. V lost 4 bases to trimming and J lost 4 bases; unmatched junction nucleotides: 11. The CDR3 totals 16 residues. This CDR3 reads CSVALVSGRVGETQYF. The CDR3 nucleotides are TGCAGCGTTGCTTTGGTTAGCGGGAGGGTGGGAGAGACCCAGTACTTC.

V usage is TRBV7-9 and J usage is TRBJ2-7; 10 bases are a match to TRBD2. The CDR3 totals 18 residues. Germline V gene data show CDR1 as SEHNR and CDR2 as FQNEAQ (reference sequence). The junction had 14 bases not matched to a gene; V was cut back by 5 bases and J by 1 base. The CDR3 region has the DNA TGTGCCAGCAGCCATAATCTACAGGGGACTAGCGTTTCCTACGAGCAGTACTTC. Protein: CASSHNLQGTSVSYEQYF.

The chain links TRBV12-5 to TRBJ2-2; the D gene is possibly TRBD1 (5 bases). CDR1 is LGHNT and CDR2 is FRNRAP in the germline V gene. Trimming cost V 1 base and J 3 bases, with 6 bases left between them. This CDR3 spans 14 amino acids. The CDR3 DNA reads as TGTGCTAGTGGTTTGGAGGGGTACACCGGGGAGCTGTTTTTT. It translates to CASGLEGYTGELFF. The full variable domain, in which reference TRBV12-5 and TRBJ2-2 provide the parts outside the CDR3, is DARVTQTPRHKVTEMGQEVTMRCQPILGHNTVFWYRQTMMQGLELLAYFRNRAPLDDSGMPKDRFSAEMPDATLATLKIQPSEPRDSAVYFCASGLEGYTGELFFGEGSRLTVL.

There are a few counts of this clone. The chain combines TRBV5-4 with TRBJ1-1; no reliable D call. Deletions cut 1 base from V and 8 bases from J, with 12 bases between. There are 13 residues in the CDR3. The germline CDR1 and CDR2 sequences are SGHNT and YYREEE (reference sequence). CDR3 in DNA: TGTGCCAGCAGCTTGTGGGGAGCTACCGAAGCTTTCTTT. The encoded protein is CASSLWGATEAFF.

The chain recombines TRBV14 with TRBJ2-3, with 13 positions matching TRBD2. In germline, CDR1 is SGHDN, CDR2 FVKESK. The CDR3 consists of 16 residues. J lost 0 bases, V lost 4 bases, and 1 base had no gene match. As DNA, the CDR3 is TGTGCCAGCAGCCCGACTAGCGGGGGGAGCACAGATACGCAGTATTTT. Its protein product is CASSPTSGGSTDTQYF. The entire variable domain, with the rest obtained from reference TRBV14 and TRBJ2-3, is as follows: EAGVTQFPSHSVIEKGQTVTLRCDPISGHDNLYWYRRVMGKEIKFLLHFVKESKQDESGMPNNRFLAERTGGTYSTLKVQPAELEDSGVYFCASSPTSGGSTDTQYFGPGTRLTVL.

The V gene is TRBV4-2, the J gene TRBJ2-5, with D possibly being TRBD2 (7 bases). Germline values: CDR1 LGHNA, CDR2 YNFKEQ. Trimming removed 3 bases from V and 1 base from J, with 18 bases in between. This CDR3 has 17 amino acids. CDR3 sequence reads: CASSQGAGAVAQETQYF. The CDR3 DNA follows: TGTGCCAGCAGCCAGGGGGCGGGAGCCGTCGCCCAAGAGACCCAGTACTTC.

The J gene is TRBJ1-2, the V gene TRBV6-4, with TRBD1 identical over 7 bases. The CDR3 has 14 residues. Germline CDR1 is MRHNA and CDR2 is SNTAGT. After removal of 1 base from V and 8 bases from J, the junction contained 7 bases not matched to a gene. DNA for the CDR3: TGTGCCAGCAGTGACTACAAGGGGGCGGGCGGCTACACCTTC. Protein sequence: CASSDYKGAGGYTF.

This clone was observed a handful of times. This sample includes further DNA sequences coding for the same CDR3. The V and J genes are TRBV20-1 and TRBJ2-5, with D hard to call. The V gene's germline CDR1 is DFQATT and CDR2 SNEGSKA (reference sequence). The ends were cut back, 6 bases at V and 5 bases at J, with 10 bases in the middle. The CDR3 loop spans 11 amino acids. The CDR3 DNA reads TGCAGTGCGAGGAACTTGGAGACCCAGTACTTC. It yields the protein CSARNLETQYF.

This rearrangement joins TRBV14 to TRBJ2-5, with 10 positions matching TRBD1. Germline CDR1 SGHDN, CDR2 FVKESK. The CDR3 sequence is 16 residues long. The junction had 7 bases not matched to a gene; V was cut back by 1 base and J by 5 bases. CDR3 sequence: CASSQGFLTGGETQYF. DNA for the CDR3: TGTGCCAGCAGCCAAGGCTTCTTGACAGGGGGCGAGACCCAGTACTTC.

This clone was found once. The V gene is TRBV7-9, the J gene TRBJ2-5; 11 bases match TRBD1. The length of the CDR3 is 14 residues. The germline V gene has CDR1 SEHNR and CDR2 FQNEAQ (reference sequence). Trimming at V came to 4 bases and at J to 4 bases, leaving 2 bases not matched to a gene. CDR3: CASSSGQGGETQYF. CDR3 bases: TGTGCCAGCAGCTCGGGACAGGGGGGAGAGACCCAGTACTTC.

CDR3 protein: CASSMTAYEQYF. As DNA, the CDR3 is TGTGCCAGCAGCATGACAGCTTACGAGCAGTACTTC. The chain couples TRBV7-2 to TRBJ2-7, with a tentative D call TRBD1 (5 bases). This CDR3 region has 12 residues. V lost 5 bases, J lost 4 bases, and 9 bases lay in between. Germline loops: CDR1 SGHTA, CDR2 FQGNSA.

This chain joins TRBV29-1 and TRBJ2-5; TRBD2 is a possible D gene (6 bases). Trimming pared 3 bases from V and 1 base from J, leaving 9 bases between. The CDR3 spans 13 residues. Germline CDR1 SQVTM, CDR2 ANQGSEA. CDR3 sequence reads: CSVDQLAQETQYF. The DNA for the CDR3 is TGCAGCGTTGACCAACTAGCCCAAGAGACCCAGTACTTC.